This T cell receptor (beta chain) was recorded in a study of shared clonotypes between healthy human individuals. Germline-derived CDR1 and CDR2 are LNHNV and YYDKDF (reference sequence). The CDR3 runs to 14 residues. Trimming removed 5 bases from V and 0 bases from J, with 8 bases in between. Generated by immunoSEQ multiplex PCR, the TCRdb table keeps only in-frame clones and is missing some. Among roughly 2,000,000 clones listed, about 93% were seen once. Naivety among CD8 cells was defined by CD45RO negativity and positive CCR7 selection, thereby excluding terminally differentiated effector memory CD45RA+ cells. Those who donated were healthy HIV-negative adults, with no recent acute infections or vaccinations reported.

This TCR derives from a man between 18 and 29 years old in good health. Some clones in this sample may be carry-over from other donors' samples. This chain links TRBV15 with TRBJ1-5; D is uncertain. Sample: naive CD8+ T cells from PBMCs. The CDR3 loop reads CATSARTSNQPQHF. DNA for the CDR3: TGTGCCACCAGCGCCCGGACTAGCAATCAGCCCCAGCATTTT.